The rows below give T cell receptor beta chains drawn from one sample of a study of blood T cell repertoires in COVID-19. TCRdb's table, derived via immunoSEQ multiplex PCR, lists solely in-frame clones and lacks some. This sample has approximately 480,000 clones; 80% to 90% occur once, and the top ten carry roughly 0.92%. The sample taken for sequencing was peripheral blood. These TCRs come from a man between 18 and 29 years old with COVID-19, enrolled during active disease. Both conserved end residues are part of each CDR3. The D gene is left open where the match is weak. Clone size is stated in some rows and not others, as once, few, many or a class when expanded.

abundance | j_gene | v_gene | d_gene | CDR3aa | CDR3nt
. | TRBJ1-6 | TRBV15 | TRBD1 | CATSEGTGWSPLHF | TGTGCCACCAGCGAGGGGACAGGGTGGTCACCCCTCCACTTT
. | TRBJ1-4 | TRBV19 | . | CASSAPDRNEKLFF | TGTGCCAGTAGTGCTCCTGACAGAAATGAAAAACTGTTTTTT
. | TRBJ1-1 | TRBV24-1 | TRBD1 | CATSALLRTGGRNTEAFF | TGTGCCACCAGTGCCCTACTACGGACAGGGGGCCGGAACACTGAAGCTTTCTTT
. | TRBJ1-2 | TRBV2 | TRBD1 | CASRPGQGYGYTF | TGTGCCAGCAGACCGGGACAGGGCTATGGCTACACCTTC
. | TRBJ1-3 | TRBV2 | . | CASVRSGNTIYF | TGTGCCAGCGTCAGGTCTGGAAACACCATATATTTT
. | TRBJ1-2 | TRBV2 | . | CASSEALRVDYGYTF | TGTGCCAGCAGTGAAGCGCTTCGGGTAGACTATGGCTACACCTTC
. | TRBJ2-5 | TRBV3-1/TRBV3-2 | TRBD2 | CASSQAGTSGRQETQYF | TGTGCCAGCAGCCAAGCCGGAACTAGCGGGCGTCAAGAGACCCAGTACTTC
. | TRBJ1-4 | TRBV5-1 | . | CASSLEFGSTNEKLFF | TGCGCCAGCAGCTTGGAGTTCGGGTCGACTAATGAAAAACTGTTTTTT
. | TRBJ1-2 | TRBV3-1/TRBV3-2 | . | CASSQGSGGNYGYTF | TGTGCCAGCAGCCAAGGATCGGGGGGGAACTATGGCTACACCTTC
. | TRBJ2-7 | TRBV6-5 | . | CASRTSRGYEQYF | TGTGCCAGCAGGACCTCTAGGGGATACGAGCAGTACTTC
. | TRBJ2-3 | TRBV9 | . | CASSVGVGAGTDTQYF | TGTGCCAGCAGCGTAGGGGTGGGAGCAGGCACAGATACGCAGTATTTT
. | TRBJ2-7 | TRBV30 | . | CAWSASAYEQYF | TGTGCCTGGAGTGCGTCAGCCTACGAGCAGTACTTC
. | TRBJ2-5 | TRBV5-4 | TRBD2 | CASSYQRGGAETQYF | TGTGCCAGCAGCTACCAGCGGGGGGGCGCGGAGACCCAGTACTTC
. | TRBJ2-3 | TRBV12-3/TRBV12-4 | TRBD1 | CASSLTGRDTQYF | TGTGCCAGCAGTTTGACAGGGCGGGATACGCAGTATTTT
. | TRBJ1-1 | TRBV2 | TRBD1 | CASSEGRGRGGDTEAFF | TGTGCCAGCAGTGAGGGCAGGGGGCGCGGTGGGGACACTGAAGCTTTCTTT
. | TRBJ2-7 | TRBV12-3/TRBV12-4 | . | CASSLQGYEQYF | TGTGCCAGCAGCCTTCAGGGTTACGAGCAGTACTTC
. | TRBJ1-4 | TRBV27 | . | CASSFSRWDEKLFF | TGTGCCAGCAGTTTTTCCAGGTGGGATGAAAAACTGTTTTTT
. | TRBJ1-5 | TRBV12-3/TRBV12-4 | . | CASSFSSNQPQHF | TGTGCCAGCAGTTTTAGTAGCAATCAGCCCCAGCATTTT
. | TRBJ2-1 | TRBV6-1 | . | CASSDRTVGAGARQFF | TGTGCCAGCAGTGACCGAACGGTCGGCGCTGGGGCTCGGCAGTTCTTC
once | TRBJ2-3 | TRBV19 | TRBD1 | CASSIRTGSTDTQYF | TGTGCCAGTAGTATTAGGACAGGGAGCACAGATACGCAGTATTTT
. | TRBJ1-1 | TRBV6-4 | . | CASSENGALTEAFF | TGTGCCAGCAGTGAGAATGGAGCGCTCACTGAAGCTTTCTTT
few | TRBJ1-5 | TRBV19 | . | CASSIKSNQPQHF | TGTGCCAGTAGTATTAAAAGCAATCAGCCCCAGCATTTT
. | TRBJ1-2 | TRBV11-2 | . | CASSSTRGATYGYTF | TGTGCCAGCAGCTCGACTCGAGGAGCAACCTATGGCTACACCTTC
. | TRBJ1-2 | TRBV19 | . | CASSLLSGGDSMYGYTF | TGTGCCAGTAGTTTGCTCTCTGGGGGGGATTCTATGTATGGCTACACCTTC
. | TRBJ2-1 | TRBV4-1 | TRBD1 | CASSQRDSSYNEQFF | TGCGCCAGCAGCCAGAGGGACAGCTCCTACAATGAGCAGTTCTTC
. | TRBJ2-5 | TRBV29-1 | TRBD1 | CSVIQGEETQYF | TGCAGCGTTATACAGGGGGAAGAGACCCAGTACTTC
once | TRBJ1-1 | TRBV7-9 | . | CASSLEMNTEAFF | TGTGCCAGCAGCCTCGAGATGAACACTGAAGCTTTCTTT
. | TRBJ2-7 | TRBV2 | . | CATKGGGRYEQYF | TGTGCCACCAAAGGGGGAGGGCGCTACGAGCAGTACTTC
. | TRBJ2-5 | TRBV21-1 | . | CASSKEPLAGAGETQYF | TGTGCCAGCAGCAAAGAGCCTCTAGCGGGAGCGGGGGAGACCCAGTACTTC
. | TRBJ2-7 | TRBV5-1 | . | CASSLHQEYEQYF | TGCGCCAGCAGCTTGCACCAGGAATACGAGCAGTACTTC
. | TRBJ1-3 | TRBV12-5 | . | CASGLEASFSGNTIYF | TGTGCTAGTGGTTTAGAGGCCTCTTTCTCTGGAAACACCATATATTTT
many | TRBJ1-2 | TRBV3-1/TRBV3-2 | . | CASSLLDKSYTF | TGTGCCAGCAGCCTTTTGGACAAGTCCTACACCTTC
. | TRBJ2-7 | TRBV2 | TRBD1 | CASKEQGINEQYF | TGTGCCAGCAAAGAACAGGGGATCAACGAGCAGTACTTC
. | TRBJ2-1 | TRBV7-3 | TRBD2 | CASSQKAGAPYNEQFF | TGTGCCAGCAGCCAAAAGGCGGGAGCCCCCTACAATGAGCAGTTCTTC
once | TRBJ1-1 | TRBV19 | . | CASSIGLRGNTEAFF | TGTGCCAGTAGTATTGGGTTGCGGGGGAACACTGAAGCTTTCTTT
once | TRBJ1-2 | TRBV6-6 | TRBD1 | CASSYSDRGAYGYTF | TGTGCCAGCAGTTACTCGGACAGGGGAGCGTATGGCTACACCTTC
. | TRBJ2-3 | TRBV5-6 | TRBD2 | CASSFRTSGGSDTQYF | TGTGCCAGCAGCTTTCGGACTAGCGGGGGGTCAGATACGCAGTATTTT
. | TRBJ2-7 | TRBV7-9 | TRBD2 | CAVLAGGYEQYF | TGTGCCGTCCTAGCGGGAGGATACGAGCAGTACTTC
. | TRBJ2-5 | TRBV29-1 | TRBD2 | CSARGLAGRSLGETQYF | TGCAGCGCGCGGGGACTAGCGGGGCGAAGCCTTGGGGAGACCCAGTACTTC
. | TRBJ2-7 | TRBV28 | TRBD2 | CASSEGLAGVREQYF | TGTGCCAGCAGTGAAGGTCTAGCGGGAGTAAGGGAGCAGTACTTC
. | TRBJ2-1 | TRBV4-1 | . | CASSQTKQGYEQFF | TGCGCCAGCAGCCAGACCAAACAGGGCTATGAGCAGTTCTTC
. | TRBJ2-1 | TRBV3-1/TRBV3-2 | . | CASSLREGWDEQFF | TGTGCCAGCAGCCTGCGTGAGGGTTGGGATGAGCAGTTCTTC
. | TRBJ1-2 | TRBV6-5 | . | CASSRQADYGYTF | TGTGCCAGCAGTCGACAGGCGGACTATGGCTACACCTTC
. | TRBJ2-2 | TRBV5-1 | TRBD2 | CASSLGLAETNTGELFF | TGCGCCAGCAGCCTGGGACTAGCGGAAACGAACACCGGGGAGCTGTTTTTT
. | TRBJ2-1 | TRBV24-1 | . | CATSAGALYNEQFF | TGTGCCACCAGTGCTGGGGCCCTCTACAATGAGCAGTTCTTC
few | TRBJ2-5 | TRBV11-2 | TRBD2 | CASSLDIARGGLWETQYF | TGTGCCAGCAGCTTAGATATTGCGCGGGGGGGCTTATGGGAGACCCAGTACTTC
. | TRBJ1-1 | TRBV20-1 | TRBD1 | CSAPTGPEAFF | TGCAGTGCTCCGACAGGGCCTGAAGCTTTCTTT
. | TRBJ2-1 | TRBV28 | TRBD2 | CASGGRVEQFF | TGTGCCAGCGGGGGGAGGGTTGAGCAGTTCTTC
. | TRBJ1-2 | TRBV3-1/TRBV3-2 | TRBD1 | CASSLSTGNSGYTF | TGTGCCAGCAGCCTATCGACAGGGAATTCTGGCTACACCTTC
few | TRBJ2-4 | TRBV9 | TRBD2 | CASSALAGGPLAKNIQYF | TGTGCCAGCAGCGCACTAGCGGGGGGGCCCCTGGCCAAAAACATTCAGTACTTC